A selection of T cell receptor beta chains follows, all from one sample in a study of blood T cell repertoires in COVID-19. Only in-frame clones appear in the TCRdb table, and some are missing; sequencing was by immunoSEQ multiplex PCR. The data show some 39,000 clones, around nine tenths seen once. The material sequenced was peripheral blood. The receptors were gathered from a human donor in a cohort sampled during active COVID-19. The CDR3 runs from the conserved cysteine through the conserved F or W. The D gene is left open where the match is weak. The listing skips clone size in some rows; elsewhere it reads once, few, many or a size class.

TRBV6-5	-	TRBJ2-3	-	TGTGCCAGCAGTTACTCCCTCGGGGCAGATACGCAGTATTTT	CASSYSLGADTQYF
TRBV6-6	-	TRBJ1-2	TRBD1	TGTGCCAGCAGTTACTTCCGGGACAGGGGAACCTTC	CASSYFRDRGTF
TRBV4-3	-	TRBJ2-2	TRBD2	TGCGCCAGCAGCCCTCTGGGCGGGGGAGATACCGGGGAGCTGTTTTTT	CASSPLGGGDTGELFF
TRBV30	-	TRBJ1-5	-	TGTGCCTGGAGTGGGAGGCACAGAAAGAGCAATCAGCCCCAGCATTTT	CAWSGRHRKSNQPQHF
TRBV2	-	TRBJ2-7	TRBD1	TGTGCCAGCAGTGTAACACAGGGGGGATCCTACGAGCAGTACTTC	CASSVTQGGSYEQYF
TRBV30	-	TRBJ1-3	-	TGTGCCTGGAGACTGGCTGGAAACACCATATATTTT	CAWRLAGNTIYF
TRBV19	once	TRBJ1-5	-	TGTGCCAGTAGTATAGGACCAGGAGGGGTCAATCAGCCCCAGCATTTT	CASSIGPGGVNQPQHF
TRBV28	-	TRBJ1-1	TRBD1	TGTGCCAGCAGAACCCGGTTCCGGGACAGGTTTGGCGCTGAAGCTTTCTTT	CASRTRFRDRFGAEAFF
TRBV7-9	-	TRBJ2-1	TRBD2	TGTGCCAGCAGCTTAGGGCGGACTAGCGGGAACCACAATGAGCAGTTCTTC	CASSLGRTSGNHNEQFF
TRBV5-1	-	TRBJ2-5	TRBD1	TGCGCCAGCAGCCTGACAGGGGGCTTTAGAACGCAAGAGACCCAGTACTTC	CASSLTGGFRTQETQYF
TRBV3-1/TRBV3-2	-	TRBJ2-3	-	TGTGCCAGCAGCCAAGGGGGCGCGTTCACAGATACGCAGTATTTT	CASSQGGAFTDTQYF
TRBV10-1	-	TRBJ2-7	-	TGCGCCAGCAGTGAGTCGGGGGGGACAGGTCAGGAGAGGGGCTCCTACGAGCAGTACTTC	CASSESGGTGQERGSYEQYF
TRBV5-4	-	TRBJ2-7	TRBD1	TGTGCCAGCAGGATGGACAGGGTTAACGAGCAGTACTTC	CASRMDRVNEQYF
TRBV6-2/TRBV6-3	-	TRBJ2-1	TRBD1	TGTGCCAGCAGCTCGGACAGGGTCTATGAGCAGTTCTTC	CASSSDRVYEQFF
TRBV5-4	-	TRBJ2-3	-	TGTGCCAGCAGCTTGGGGTTCGGGGGAGGCACAGATACGCAGTATTTT	CASSLGFGGGTDTQYF
TRBV4-3	-	TRBJ2-3	TRBD2	TGCGCCAGCAGCCAAGATTTCGGGGGGATAGCGATCACAGATACGCAGTATTTT	CASSQDFGGIAITDTQYF
TRBV9	-	TRBJ1-2	-	TGTGCCAGCAGCGTAGGTACAGGTTACTATGGCTACACCTTC	CASSVGTGYYGYTF
TRBV10-1	-	TRBJ1-4	TRBD1	TGCGCCAGCAGTGAAACGACAGGGGGGGCCGAAAAACTGTTTTTT	CASSETTGGAEKLFF
TRBV4-2	few	TRBJ2-5	-	TGTGCCAGCAGCCACGGACTAAAGGGACAGGAGACCCAGTACTTC	CASSHGLKGQETQYF
TRBV9	-	TRBJ1-4	TRBD1	TGTGCCAGCAGCGCGGGACAGGGGAATGAAAAACTGTTTTTT	CASSAGQGNEKLFF
TRBV5-1	-	TRBJ2-2	TRBD1	TGCGCCAGCAGCTTGTCTAACAGGGGCGCTATTTACACCGGGGAGCTGTTTTTT	CASSLSNRGAIYTGELFF
TRBV30	-	TRBJ2-2	TRBD2	TGTGCCTGGTCCCCACGACTAGCGGGAAACACCGGGGAGCTGTTTTTT	CAWSPRLAGNTGELFF
TRBV3-1/TRBV3-2	-	TRBJ1-3	-	TGTGCCAGCAGTCAAACGGGGTCGCGCGGAAACACCATATATTTT	CASSQTGSRGNTIYF
TRBV5-1	-	TRBJ2-7	-	TGCGCCAGCAGCTTGGGGGGTGCGGGGAAGGGCGAGCAGTACTTC	CASSLGGAGKGEQYF
TRBV10-3	-	TRBJ1-1	-	TGTGCCATCAGTGAGGGGCAGGGCTGGACTGAAGCTTTCTTT	CAISEGQGWTEAFF
TRBV4-3	-	TRBJ1-3	TRBD1	TGCGCCAGCAGCCAAGAGGTTAAGGGGGCGTCAGGAAACACCATATATTTT	CASSQEVKGASGNTIYF
TRBV7-2	-	TRBJ2-3	-	TGTGCCAGCAGCGCCCTGTGGCTTGCGGGACCTACAGATACGCAGTATTTT	CASSALWLAGPTDTQYF
TRBV2	-	TRBJ2-7	-	TGTGCCAGCAGTGAGGTTCAGGGGTTCGACGAGCAGTACTTC	CASSEVQGFDEQYF
TRBV11-3	-	TRBJ1-4	-	TGTGCCAGCAGGGGTCGGGTAAGTAATGAAAAACTGTTTTTT	CASRGRVSNEKLFF
TRBV19	-	TRBJ2-5	-	TGTGCCAGTAGTATCGCGGCTTTAGAGACCCAGTACTTC	CASSIAALETQYF
TRBV4-3	-	TRBJ2-1	-	TGCGCCAGCAGCCAAAACCGGGAGAACAATGAGCAGTTCTTC	CASSQNRENNEQFF
TRBV18	-	TRBJ1-5	-	TGTGCCAGCTCTCCAAACCAGGGGAGCAATCAGCCCCAGCATTTT	CASSPNQGSNQPQHF
TRBV27	-	TRBJ2-3	TRBD2	TGTGCCAGCAGTCCGGGACTAGCGGGGGGTCCCACAGATACGCAGTATTTT	CASSPGLAGGPTDTQYF
TRBV15	-	TRBJ2-3	-	TGTGCCACCAGCAGAGATCTCACAGATACGCAGTATTTT	CATSRDLTDTQYF
TRBV10-2	-	TRBJ2-2	TRBD2	TGCGCCAGGGGGACTAGCGGGAGTTCTGCGAACACCGGGGAGCTGTTTTTT	CARGTSGSSANTGELFF
TRBV4-1	-	TRBJ2-1	TRBD2	TGCGCCAGCAGCACCCGACTAGCGGGAGCCTACAATGAGCAGTTCTTC	CASSTRLAGAYNEQFF
TRBV7-2	-	TRBJ2-1	-	TGTGCCAGCAGCCCGTCCGGCGAGGGCTCCTACAATGAGCAGTTCTTC	CASSPSGEGSYNEQFF
TRBV4-2	-	TRBJ2-2	TRBD2	TGTGCCAGCAGCCGCCAGGCGGGAGAGGGCGGGGAGCTGTTTTTT	CASSRQAGEGGELFF
TRBV7-2	-	TRBJ2-5	TRBD2	TGTGCCAGCAGCCCCGGGCGGGGGAGGAGGGGGACCCAGTACTTC	CASSPGRGRRGTQYF
TRBV4-3	medium-sized	TRBJ2-1	TRBD2	TGCGCCAGCAGCGAAAGAATAGGGACTAGCGGGGGGCATGAGCAGTTCTTC	CASSERIGTSGGHEQFF
TRBV27	few	TRBJ2-3	-	TGTGCCAGCAGTCCACTCCAAACGGATACGCAGTATTTT	CASSPLQTDTQYF
TRBV7-2	-	TRBJ1-2	-	TGTGCCAGCAGCTCCGGAAGGGGTTATTATGGCTACACCTTC	CASSSGRGYYGYTF
TRBV5-1	-	TRBJ2-3	-	TGCGCCAGCAGCCAACAGATACTCACAGATACGCAGTATTTT	CASSQQILTDTQYF
TRBV4-1	once	TRBJ2-7	TRBD1	TGCGCCAGCAGCCCGCCGGGACAGGGTGGTCCTATGCAGTACTTC	CASSPPGQGGPMQYF
TRBV6-5	-	TRBJ1-1	-	TGTGCCAGCAGTTACGTAGGCCAGGGCGGAGCTTTCTTT	CASSYVGQGGAFF
TRBV2	-	TRBJ1-5	TRBD1	TGTGCCAGCAGGAGGACAGGGGATCAGCCCCAGCATTTT	CASRRTGDQPQHF
TRBV7-3	-	TRBJ1-4	TRBD1	TGTGCCAGCAGCCTCGAGACAGGGGGCTTTGAAAAACTGTTTTTT	CASSLETGGFEKLFF
TRBV18	-	TRBJ1-6	-	TGTGCCAGCTCATCCACGAGCTCCTATAATTCACCCCTCCACTTT	CASSSTSSYNSPLHF